This T cell receptor beta chain is drawn from a study of T cell changes during pregnancy in multiple sclerosis. Clones were sequenced by immunoSEQ multiplex PCR, and TCRdb holds only the in-frame ones, with some missing. The data hold about 64,000 clones, with 90% observed a single time. The CDR3 length is 16 residues. Losses at the gene ends were 2 bases for V and 3 bases for J; bases not matched to a gene: 5. Germline CDR1 reads SEHNR; CDR2 reads FQNEAQ (reference sequence). V usage is TRBV7-9 and J usage is TRBJ2-5; 11 positions match TRBD2. This TCR was sampled from a female donor in good health, enrolled as a control in a pregnancy study. The sequences come from peripheral blood, collected in the second trimester of pregnancy. The chain's CDR3 is CASSLPTSGEKETQYF. The CDR3 nucleotides read TGTGCCAGCAGCTTACCGACTAGCGGGGAGAAAGAGACCCAGTACTTC. The full variable domain, in which reference TRBV7-9 and TRBJ2-5 provide the parts outside the CDR3, is DTGVSQNPRHKITKRGQNVTFRCDPISEHNRLYWYRQTLGQGPEFLTYFQNEAQLEKSRLLSDRFSAERPKGSFSTLEIQRTEQGDSAMYLCASSLPTSGEKETQYFGPGTRLLVL.